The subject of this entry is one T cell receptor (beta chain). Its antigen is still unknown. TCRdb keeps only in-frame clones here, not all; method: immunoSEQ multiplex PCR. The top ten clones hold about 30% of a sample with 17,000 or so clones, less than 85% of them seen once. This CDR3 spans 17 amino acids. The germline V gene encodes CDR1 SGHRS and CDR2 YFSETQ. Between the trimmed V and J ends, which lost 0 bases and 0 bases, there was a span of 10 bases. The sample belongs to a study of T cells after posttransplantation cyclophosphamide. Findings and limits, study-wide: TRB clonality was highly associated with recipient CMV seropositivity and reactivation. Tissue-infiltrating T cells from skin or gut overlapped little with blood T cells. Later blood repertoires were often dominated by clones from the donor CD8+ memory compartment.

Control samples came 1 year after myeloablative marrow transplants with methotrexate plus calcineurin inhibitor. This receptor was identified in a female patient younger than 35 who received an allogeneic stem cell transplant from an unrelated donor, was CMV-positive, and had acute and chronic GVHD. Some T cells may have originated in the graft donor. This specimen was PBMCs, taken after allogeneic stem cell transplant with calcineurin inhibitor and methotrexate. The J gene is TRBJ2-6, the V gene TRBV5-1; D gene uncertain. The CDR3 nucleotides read TGCGCCAGCAGCTTGGCCAGACTGAACTCTGGGGCCAACGTCCTGACTTTC. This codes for CASSLARLNSGANVLTF.